One sample yielded the 11 T cell receptor beta chains listed below, sequenced in a study of T cells after yellow fever vaccination. Each CDR3 protein is one row after TCRdb ran MiXCR on the 5' RACE reads. The table has some 300,000 distinct CDR3 sequences, 3.6% seen once. The sequences come from PBMCs, collected on the day of the yellow fever booster vaccination. Source of these receptors: a man aged 18 to 30 who received the YFV17D yellow fever vaccine.

This clonotype was found a few times. The chain employs TRBV6-6 and TRBJ1-5, with no clear D. Trimming pared 7 bases from V and 0 bases from J, leaving 13 bases between. Germline CDR1 reads MNHNY; CDR2 reads SVGAGI (reference sequence). This CDR3 is built from 15 residues. The CDR3, as DNA: TGTGCCAGCAAGCAGGAGGTTGTTAGCAATCAGCCCCAGCATTTT. It is translated as CASKQEVVSNQPQHF.

This clonotype was seen many times. The chain joins TRBV6-2 or TRBV6-3 to TRBJ2-2; D is undetermined. Trimming removed 7 bases at V and 1 base at J, with 10 bases between. The length of the CDR3 is 14 residues. CDR1 is MNHEY and CDR2 is SVGEGT in the germline V gene. The CDR3 nucleotides read TGTGCCAGCACGGTCACATTGAACACCGGGGAGCTGTTTTTT. Protein: CASTVTLNTGELFF.

This clonotype appeared a few times. The CDR3 spells CASSIRNPGNTIYF. The DNA for the CDR3 is TGTGCCAGCAGCATCCGGAACCCTGGAAACACCATATATTTT. V and J are TRBV6-6 and TRBJ1-3; D is undetermined. V was pared by 6 bases and J by 2 bases, with 11 bases between. CDR1 is MNHNY and CDR2 is SVGAGI in the germline V gene (reference sequence). The CDR3 loop spans 14 amino acids.

The V gene is TRBV3-1, the J gene TRBJ1-5; D remains unclear. This CDR3 contains 13 residues. V lost 1 base to trimming and J lost 6 bases, with 7 bases between them. Germline CDR1 is LGHDT and CDR2 is YNNKEL (reference sequence). The CDR3 nucleotides are TGTGCCAGCAGCCAAGGGTATTTTCAGCCCCAGCATTTT. It is translated as CASSQGYFQPQHF.

This clonotype was counted many times. The chain combines TRBV5-1 with TRBJ2-3, with D possibly being TRBD1 (5 bases). CDR1 SGHRS and CDR2 YFSETQ come from the germline V gene. CDR3 length: 13 residues. V shed 4 bases and J shed 5 bases, with 11 bases lying between them. In DNA form, the CDR3 reads TGCGCCAGCAGCCCCTTCACAGGAGATACGCAGTATTTT. This gives the protein CASSPFTGDTQYF.

Many counts were recorded for this clonotype. The chain is built from TRBV18 and TRBJ2-7; 7 nucleotides agree with TRBD2. This CDR3 is 12 amino acids long. V was pared by 6 bases and J by 5 bases, with 4 bases of the junction left unmatched. Looked up from germline, CDR1 is KGHSH and CDR2 is LQKENI. CDR3 nucleotides: TGTGCCAGCTCCCTGGCGGGGGACGAGCAGTACTTC. Protein product: CASSLAGDEQYF.

The rearrangement joins TRBV20-1 to TRBJ1-4; perhaps TRBD1 as D (5 bases). From germline, CDR1 is DFQATT and CDR2 SNEGSKA (reference sequence). The CDR3 is 13 residues long. V was cut by 2 bases and J by 7 bases, with 11 bases left in between. The DNA for the CDR3 is TGCAGTGCTAGACCCGGGGGTACTGAAAAACTGTTTTTT. This gives the protein CSARPGGTEKLFF.

As DNA, the CDR3 is TGTGCCAGCAGCTCTTCGACAGGATCCTACGTGCAGTACGTC. Encoded protein: CASSSSTGSYVQYV. The chain joins TRBV11-1 to TRBJ2-7, with a possible D match to TRBD1 (6 bases). The CDR3 is 14 amino acids. From germline, CDR1 is SGHAT and CDR2 FQDESV (reference sequence).

This clonotype was detected many times. This rearrangement joins TRBV10-2 to TRBJ1-1; 9 nucleotides agree with TRBD1. V gave up 0 bases and J gave up 4 bases; unmatched junction bases: 12. Per germline, CDR1 WSHSY and CDR2 SAAADI. The CDR3 contains 18 residues. CDR3 region: CASSESMDRGRGGTEAFF. DNA of the CDR3: TGCGCCAGCAGTGAGTCGATGGACAGGGGCCGCGGGGGCACTGAAGCTTTCTTT.

This clonotype was counted ten times or more. The chain links TRBV6-5 to TRBJ1-1, with D tentatively TRBD1 (5 bases). Germline CDR1 and CDR2: MNHEY and SVGAGI. Deletions cut 8 bases from V and 4 bases from J, with 17 bases between. The CDR3 spans 14 residues. As DNA, the CDR3 is TGTGCCAGCCGACAGCCTACCCGGGGCACTGAAGCTTTCTTT. This encodes CASRQPTRGTEAFF.

This clonotype was observed a handful of times. The genes are TRBV4-1 and TRBJ2-1; unclear D gene. The CDR3 consists of 12 residues. Per the germline V gene, CDR1 is MGHRA and CDR2 is YSYEKL. Trimming cost V 4 bases and J 3 bases, with 4 bases left between them. The CDR3 nucleotides read TGCGCCAGCAGCCCGGGCTACAATGAGCAGTTCTTC. It translates to CASSPGYNEQFF.